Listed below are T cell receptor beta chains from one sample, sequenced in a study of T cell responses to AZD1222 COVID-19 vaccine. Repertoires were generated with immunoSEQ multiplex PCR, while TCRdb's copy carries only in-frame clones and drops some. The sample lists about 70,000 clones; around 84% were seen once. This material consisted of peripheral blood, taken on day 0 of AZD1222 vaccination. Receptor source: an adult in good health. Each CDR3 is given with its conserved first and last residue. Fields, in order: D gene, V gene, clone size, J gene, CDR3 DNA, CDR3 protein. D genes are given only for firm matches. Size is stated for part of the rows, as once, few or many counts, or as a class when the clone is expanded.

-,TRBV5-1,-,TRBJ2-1,TGCGCCAGCAGCTTAACTAGGAGGGTTAACAATGAGCAGTTCTTC,CASSLTRRVNNEQFF
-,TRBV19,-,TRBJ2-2,TGTGCCAGTTCGCGGGGCTTGAACACCGGGGAGCTGTTTTTT,CASSRGLNTGELFF
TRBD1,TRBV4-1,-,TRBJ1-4,TGCGCCAGCAGCCAGGACCGGGACAGGGGTACGGAACTGTTTTTT,CASSQDRDRGTELFF
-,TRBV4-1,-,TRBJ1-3,TGCGCCAGCAGCGATATAGGCGTAAGAGTTACTGGAAACACCATATATTTT,CASSDIGVRVTGNTIYF
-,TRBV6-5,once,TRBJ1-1,TGTGCCAGCAGGGTGCGGACTGAAGCTTTCTTT,CASRVRTEAFF
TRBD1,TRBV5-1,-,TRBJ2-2,TGCGCCAGCAGCTTGAGACAGGGCAACACCGGGGAGCTGTTTTTT,CASSLRQGNTGELFF
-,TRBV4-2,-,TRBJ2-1,TGTGCCAGCAGCCCGGATTTGGCGGAATACAATGAGCAGTTCTTC,CASSPDLAEYNEQFF
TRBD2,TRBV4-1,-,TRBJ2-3,TGCGCCAGCAGCCAAATTGGACTAGCGGGATATCCAGATACGCAGTATTTT,CASSQIGLAGYPDTQYF
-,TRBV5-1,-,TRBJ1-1,TGCGCCAGCAGCCCTGCGGACTATCCTAGTGAAGCTTTCTTT,CASSPADYPSEAFF
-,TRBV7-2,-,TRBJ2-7,TGTGCCAGCAGCTTAGCCGCCAGGGGAATTTACGAGCAGTACTTC,CASSLAARGIYEQYF
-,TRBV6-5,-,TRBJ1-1,TGTGCCAGCACCAACCCCGGGGGTGGGACTGAAGCTTTCTTT,CASTNPGGGTEAFF
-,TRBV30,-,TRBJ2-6,TGTGCCTGGAGTTTCAACCATGGTGGGGCCAACGTCCTGACTTTC,CAWSFNHGGANVLTF
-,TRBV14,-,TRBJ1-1,TGTGCCAGCAGCCAAGAGATATCCGGGGTGAACACTGAAGCTTTCTTT,CASSQEISGVNTEAFF
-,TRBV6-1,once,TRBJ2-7,TGTGCCAGCAGTGAATATCGGGGGGAGCAGTACTTC,CASSEYRGEQYF
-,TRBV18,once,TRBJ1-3,TGTGCCAGCTCACCTCGGGTATCGGGGGACGGAGGAAACACCATATATTTT,CASSPRVSGDGGNTIYF
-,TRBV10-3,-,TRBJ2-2,TGTGCCATCAGTGAGACCCAGCTTGGCGCCGGGGAGCTGTTTTTT,CAISETQLGAGELFF
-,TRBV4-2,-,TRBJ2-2,TGTGCCAGCAGCCAAGGGCTACTCTCGAACACCGGGGAGCTGTTTTTT,CASSQGLLSNTGELFF
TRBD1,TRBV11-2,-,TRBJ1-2,TGTGCCAGCAGCACGCGACAGGGATTGGGTGGCGGCTACACCTTC,CASSTRQGLGGGYTF
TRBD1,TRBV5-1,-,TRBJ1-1,TGCGCCAGCAGCTTCCAGGGGGCAACGGACACTGAAGCTTTCTTT,CASSFQGATDTEAFF
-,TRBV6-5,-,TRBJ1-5,TGTGCCAGCAGGAGGGTTCGCAATCAGCCCCAGCATTTT,CASRRVRNQPQHF
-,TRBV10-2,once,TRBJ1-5,TGCGCCAGCAGTAGTTGGGACCTCAATCAGCCCCAGCATTTT,CASSSWDLNQPQHF
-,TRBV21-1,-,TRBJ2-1,TGTGCCAGCAGTCCACCCTGGACTAGCGGGAGCCCTAGAAGTGAGCAGTTCTTC,CASSPPWTSGSPRSEQFF
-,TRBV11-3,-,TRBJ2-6,TGTGCCAGCAGCTTAGAGCGAGGTGGGGCCAACGTCCTGACTTTC,CASSLERGGANVLTF
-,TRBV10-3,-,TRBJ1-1,TGTGCCATCAGTGAAGAGATGAACACTGAAGCTTTCTTT,CAISEEMNTEAFF
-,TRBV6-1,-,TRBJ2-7,TGTGCCCGCCCCAGGGGAGGCGTTATCTACGAGCAGTACTTC,CARPRGGVIYEQYF
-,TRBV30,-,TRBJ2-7,TGTGCCTGGGCAGCATCCTTCCTCACCTACGAGCAGTACTTC,CAWAASFLTYEQYF
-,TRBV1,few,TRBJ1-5,TGCACCAGAAACAGGGGAAATCAGCCCCAGCATTTT,CTRNRGNQPQHF
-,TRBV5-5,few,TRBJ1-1,TGTGCCAGCAGCCTCCGGCGGGACCTTCTTATGAACACTGAAGCTTTCTTT,CASSLRRDLLMNTEAFF
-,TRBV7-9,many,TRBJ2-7,TGTGCCAGCAGCTTTGGGGGGAACACCCCCTACGAGCAGTACTTC,CASSFGGNTPYEQYF
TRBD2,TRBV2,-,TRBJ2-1,TGTGCCAGCAGTGAGGGGACTAGCGGGAGGGCCTACAATGAGCAGTTCTTC,CASSEGTSGRAYNEQFF
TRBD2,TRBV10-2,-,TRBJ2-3,TGCGCCAGCAGTGAGGCGGGGACTAGCACACATACGCAGTATTTT,CASSEAGTSTHTQYF
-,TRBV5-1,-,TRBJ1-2,TGCGCCAGCAGCTTGGGGGGAGAGTGGAATGGCTACACCTTC,CASSLGGEWNGYTF
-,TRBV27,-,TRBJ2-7,TGTGCCACACAGGGTCCAGTGGACGAGCAGTACTTC,CATQGPVDEQYF
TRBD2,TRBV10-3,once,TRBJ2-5,TGTGCCATCAGTTTACTAGCGGACCACCAAGAGACCCAGTACTTC,CAISLLADHQETQYF
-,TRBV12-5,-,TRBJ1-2,TGTGCTAGTGGTTTGGACCGGGACGTTAACTATGGCTACACCTTC,CASGLDRDVNYGYTF
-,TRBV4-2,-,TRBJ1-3,TGTGCCAGCAGCCAAGATCTCGCGGTTCTAGGAGGGTTAAGCTCTGGAAACACCATATATTTT,CASSQDLAVLGGLSSGNTIYF
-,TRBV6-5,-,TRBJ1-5,TGTGCCAGCAAGGAGAGTCTAAGCAATCAGCCCCAGCATTTT,CASKESLSNQPQHF
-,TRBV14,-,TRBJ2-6,TGTGCCAGCAGCCCCTTGCTGGGATCCCTCCCCTCTGGGGCCAACGTCCTGACTTTC,CASSPLLGSLPSGANVLTF
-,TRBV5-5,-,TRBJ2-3,TGTGCCAGCAGCGATACCACAGATACGCAGTATTTT,CASSDTTDTQYF
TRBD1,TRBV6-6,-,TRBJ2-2,TGTGCCACCTCCCGGGACAGGGCAACCGGGGAGCTGTTTTTT,CATSRDRATGELFF
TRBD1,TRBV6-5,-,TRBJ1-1,TGTGCCAGCAAACAGGGGAGCCGGGGAACTGAAGCTTTCTTT,CASKQGSRGTEAFF
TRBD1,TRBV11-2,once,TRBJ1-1,TGTGCCAGCAGCTCTAAAGGACAGGTCTGGGGCACTGAAGCTTTCTTT,CASSSKGQVWGTEAFF
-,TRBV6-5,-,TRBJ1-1,TGTGCCAGCAAACAGGGTAGGAACACTGAAGCTTTCTTT,CASKQGRNTEAFF
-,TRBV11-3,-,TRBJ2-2,TGTGCCAGCAGCCGGTCTGGAAATGTTAGGGCGAACACCGGGGAGCTGTTTTTT,CASSRSGNVRANTGELFF
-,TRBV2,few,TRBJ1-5,TGTGCCAGCAGCGAATGGGTCTGGGGGGAGGATCAGCCCCAGCATTTT,CASSEWVWGEDQPQHF
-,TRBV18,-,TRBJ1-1,TGTGCCAGCTCACCTGTGCGGTACCCGAACACTGAAGCTTTCTTT,CASSPVRYPNTEAFF
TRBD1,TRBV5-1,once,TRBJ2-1,TGCGCCAGCACCTACGGGACAGGTCTTGGCGGGCGTTCCTACAATGAGCAGTTCTTC,CASTYGTGLGGRSYNEQFF
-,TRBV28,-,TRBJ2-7,TGTGCCAGCAGTTTCAGGGAATACGAGCAGTACTTC,CASSFREYEQYF
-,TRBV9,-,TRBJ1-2,TGTGCCAGCAGCGTAGTTCCCCCCAAGGGTGGCTACACCTTC,CASSVVPPKGGYTF
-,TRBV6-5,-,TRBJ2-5,TGTGCCAGCAAGGAGGGGATGGAAGAGACCCAGTACTTC,CASKEGMEETQYF
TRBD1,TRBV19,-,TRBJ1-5,TGTGCCACGATGCCGACAGGGAGAAATCAGCCCCAGCATTTT,CATMPTGRNQPQHF
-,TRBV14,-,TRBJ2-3,TGTGCCAGCAGCCAAGAACACCTCCTAGGAGATACGCAGTATTTT,CASSQEHLLGDTQYF
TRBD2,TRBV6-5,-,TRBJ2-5,TGTGCCAGCAATTGGGCTAGCGGGAAAGAGACCCAGTACTTC,CASNWASGKETQYF
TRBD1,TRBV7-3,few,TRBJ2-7,TGTGCCAGCAGCCAGGGACAGGTTGCCGAGCAGTACTTC,CASSQGQVAEQYF